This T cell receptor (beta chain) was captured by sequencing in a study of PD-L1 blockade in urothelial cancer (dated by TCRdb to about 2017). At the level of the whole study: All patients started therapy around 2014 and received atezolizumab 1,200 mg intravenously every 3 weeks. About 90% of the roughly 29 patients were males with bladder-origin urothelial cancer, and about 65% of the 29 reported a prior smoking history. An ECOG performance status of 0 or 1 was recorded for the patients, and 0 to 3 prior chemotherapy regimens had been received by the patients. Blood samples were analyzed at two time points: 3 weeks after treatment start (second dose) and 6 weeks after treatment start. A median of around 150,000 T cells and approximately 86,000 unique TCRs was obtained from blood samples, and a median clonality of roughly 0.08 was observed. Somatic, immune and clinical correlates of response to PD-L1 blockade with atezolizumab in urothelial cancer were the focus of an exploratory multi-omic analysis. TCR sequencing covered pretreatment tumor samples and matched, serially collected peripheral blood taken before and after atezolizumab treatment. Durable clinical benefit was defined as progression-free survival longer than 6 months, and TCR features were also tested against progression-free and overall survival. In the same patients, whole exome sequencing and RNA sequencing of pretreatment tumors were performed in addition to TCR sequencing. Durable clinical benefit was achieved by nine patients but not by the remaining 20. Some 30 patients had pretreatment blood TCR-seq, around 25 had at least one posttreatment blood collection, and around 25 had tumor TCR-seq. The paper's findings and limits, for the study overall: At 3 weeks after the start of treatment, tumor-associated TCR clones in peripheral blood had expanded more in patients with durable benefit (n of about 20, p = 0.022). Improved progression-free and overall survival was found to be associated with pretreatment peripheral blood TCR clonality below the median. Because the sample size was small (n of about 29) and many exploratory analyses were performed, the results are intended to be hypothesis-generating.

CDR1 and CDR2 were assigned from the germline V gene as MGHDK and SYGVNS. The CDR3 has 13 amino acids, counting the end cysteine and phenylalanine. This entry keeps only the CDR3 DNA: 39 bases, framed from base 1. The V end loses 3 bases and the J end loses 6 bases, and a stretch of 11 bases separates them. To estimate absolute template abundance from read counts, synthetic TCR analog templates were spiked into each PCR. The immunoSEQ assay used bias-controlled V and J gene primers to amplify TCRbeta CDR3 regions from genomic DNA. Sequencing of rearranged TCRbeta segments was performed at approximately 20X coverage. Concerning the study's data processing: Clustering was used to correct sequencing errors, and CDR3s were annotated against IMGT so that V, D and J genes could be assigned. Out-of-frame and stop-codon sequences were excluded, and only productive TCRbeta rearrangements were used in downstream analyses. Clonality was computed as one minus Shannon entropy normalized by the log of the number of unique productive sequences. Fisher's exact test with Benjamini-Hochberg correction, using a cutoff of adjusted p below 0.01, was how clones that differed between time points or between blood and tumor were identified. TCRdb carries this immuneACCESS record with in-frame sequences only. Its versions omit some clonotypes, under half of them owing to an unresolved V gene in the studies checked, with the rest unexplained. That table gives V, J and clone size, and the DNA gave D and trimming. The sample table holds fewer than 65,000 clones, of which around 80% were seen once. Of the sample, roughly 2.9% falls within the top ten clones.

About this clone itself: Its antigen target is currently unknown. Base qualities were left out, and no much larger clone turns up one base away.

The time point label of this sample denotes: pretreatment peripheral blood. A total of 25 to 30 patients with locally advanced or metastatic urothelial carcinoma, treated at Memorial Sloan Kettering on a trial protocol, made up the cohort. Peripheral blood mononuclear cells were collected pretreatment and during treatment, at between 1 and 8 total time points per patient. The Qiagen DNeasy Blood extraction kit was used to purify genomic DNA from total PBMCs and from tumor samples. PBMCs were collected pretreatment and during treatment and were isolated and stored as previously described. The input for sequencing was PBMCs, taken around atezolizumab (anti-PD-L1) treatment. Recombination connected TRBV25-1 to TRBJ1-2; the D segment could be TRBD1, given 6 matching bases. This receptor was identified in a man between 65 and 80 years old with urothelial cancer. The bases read TGTGCCAGCAGTGAGGCAGGGGCCCATGGCTACACCTTC. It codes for CASSEAGAHGYTF.